The entry that follows covers one TCR beta chain sequence. It lacks a known antigen. Base quality data are lacking; no much larger clone is found one base away. Patients with ophthalmopathy had moderately to severely active disease, with a Clinical Activity Score of 3 or more, a NOSPECS grade of 4 or more, and a disease duration of less than 3 months. Patients with other autoimmune diseases, uncontrolled infections, pregnancy or lactation were excluded from the study. Diagnosis was based on clinical symptoms, serum thyroxine, TRAb, thyroid ultrasound and orbital computed tomography. Using Ficoll-Paque density gradient centrifugation, PBMCs were isolated from over 8.5 ml of fresh peripheral blood. Total RNA was extracted using Trizol reagent, and RNA quality was checked on an Agilent 2100 Bioanalyzer. The data originate from a study of Graves' ophthalmopathy and Graves' hyperthyroidism (dated by TCRdb to about 2018). Study-wide context: Peripheral blood was collected at initial diagnosis, before any treatment. To tell Graves' ophthalmopathy apart from Graves' hyperthyroidism, and to predict which patients would progress to ophthalmopathy, the study relied on TCR beta repertoire signatures. In total, under 150 blood samples were TCR-sequenced: 40 to 45 ophthalmopathy, roughly 80 hyperthyroidism and some 17 hyperthyroidism-to-ophthalmopathy patients. To explore V-J signatures distinguishing ophthalmopathy from hyperthyroidism, a discovery set of some 100 patients (about 41 ophthalmopathy, roughly 60 stable hyperthyroidism) was enrolled. An independent validation cohort comprised around 20 hyperthyroidism patients and 15 to 17 patients who later progressed from hyperthyroidism to ophthalmopathy. In over 5 hyperthyroidism patients, the T-cell repertoires found in thyroid tissue were compared with those found in blood. Following sample collection, hyperthyroidism patients were given methimazole at a starting dose of 30 mg daily, and ophthalmopathy patients were given high-dose intravenous methylprednisolone. The research as a whole found: In cross-validation, the 13-signature model distinguished ophthalmopathy from stable hyperthyroidism with 85% to 90% sensitivity and around 82% specificity, and in the test set the corresponding values were approximately 80% and 75%. In validation, the model predicted ophthalmopathy progression with more than 70% sensitivity and about 77% specificity; around twelve predicted patients were CT-confirmed with GO in a median of about 7.1 months. Most of the expanded thyroid clonotypes with a frequency above 0.001 were also detected in blood, and it was suggested that the thyroid immune response may be reflected by blood repertoires. Sample size was not predetermined statistically, and investigators were not blinded to group allocation.

Trimming leaves V shorter by 8 bases and J shorter by 6 bases, with the junction holding 7 bases beyond the gene matches. From the cysteine up to the phenylalanine, the CDR3 has a length of 12 residues. Of the read, only the CDR3 DNA is kept; its 36 bases are in frame from base 1. Taken from the germline V gene, the CDR1 and CDR2 loops are SQVTM and ANQGSEA. TCR beta CDR3 regions were amplified from RNA transcripts for repertoire sequencing. HTBI primers and the Qiagen OneStep RT-PCR kit were used in a first-round RT-PCR, which was followed by a second-round multiplex PCR, size selection and purification. The libraries underwent paired-end sequencing with 100 bp reads on an Illumina HiSeq2000. The source study handled its data this way. SOAPnuke was used to process the reads, removing any read that contained adapters or uncalled bases, had a mean Phred below 15, or lacked an exact match to the constant primer or identifier. COPE v1.2.5 was used to merge high-quality paired reads. Unique nucleotide sequences were defined as clonotypes and aligned to IMGT TRB V, D and J references using MiTCR v1.1. The analysis was limited to V-J combinations with a frequency above 0.0001, which together covered approximately 99% of repertoires. For each V-J combination, a TCR clonal expansion and chaos score was defined as F50 clonal expansion divided by the chaos observed in the TCRdist matrix. Welch's t-statistics and random forest were used to reduce features to about 13 V-J combinations, which were fed into a naive Bayes classifier. The Morisita-Horn index was used to measure how similar the thyroid and blood repertoires were. TCRdb passed the public sequencing reads through fastp at Q25 and MiXCR, retaining productive beta sequences. Every entry covers one CDR3 protein and lists the most common genes and DNA from its rows. The V and J calls were determined by TCRdb, not by the authors. In this sample the table shows 200,000 to 300,000 distinct CDR3 sequences, around 42% of which occur a single time. The ten biggest clones cover more than 45% of the sample.

The sequence is built from TRBV29-1 and TRBJ2-7; 10 junctional bases match TRBD1. This TCR was recovered from an adult man with Graves' ophthalmopathy. Input material: peripheral blood. The CDR3 protein sequence reads: CSLLGTGAEQYF. The DNA sequence follows: TGCAGCCTCCTCGGGACAGGGGCCGAGCAGTACTTC.